These T cell receptor beta chains were read from a single sample in a study of T cells in localized non-small cell lung cancer. Libraries were prepared by immunoSEQ multiplex PCR; TCRdb keeps only in-frame clonotypes and omits some of them. This repertoire shows some 52,000 clones, about nine tenths found once; its top ten account for 18%. This specimen was peripheral blood, taken before any cancer treatment. The receptor set was obtained from a male donor at least 60 years old with stage III squamous cell lung carcinoma. Each CDR3 is given with its conserved first and last residue. D genes are given only for firm matches. Clone size is given for some rows only: seen once, a few or many times, or a class if the clone is expanded.

j_gene,d_gene,abundance,v_gene,CDR3aa,CDR3nt
TRBJ2-1,.,.,TRBV7-2,CASHSGDLIYNEQFF,TGTGCCAGCCACTCAGGGGACCTGATCTACAATGAGCAGTTCTTC
TRBJ1-2,.,many,TRBV7-2,CASSLAGLGGLGYGYTF,TGTGCCAGCAGCTTAGCGGGGCTTGGGGGGCTCGGCTATGGCTACACCTTC
TRBJ2-7,TRBD2,few,TRBV5-1,CASSSTSTSGRASLYF,TGCGCCAGCAGCTCCACATCCACTAGCGGGAGGGCCTCTCTGTACTTC
TRBJ2-3,.,.,TRBV30,CAWTVGGRWATQYF,TGTGCCTGGACTGTGGGCGGCCGATGGGCTACGCAGTATTTT
TRBJ1-2,TRBD1,once,TRBV7-8,CASSLRQGGGYTF,TGTGCCAGCAGCTTAAGACAGGGAGGCGGCTACACCTTC
TRBJ1-5,TRBD1,.,TRBV7-2,CASSSSGGYSNQPQHF,TGTGCCAGCAGCTCCTCAGGGGGGTATAGCAATCAGCCCCAGCATTTT
TRBJ1-2,TRBD1,.,TRBV5-6,CASSQTGGAGYTF,TGTGCCAGCAGCCAAACAGGGGGCGCAGGCTACACCTTC
TRBJ2-7,.,few,TRBV2,CASLRGQGFPEQYF,TGTGCCAGCTTACGGGGACAAGGGTTTCCGGAGCAGTACTTC
TRBJ1-2,.,.,TRBV29-1,CSVVKARDYGYTF,TGCAGCGTTGTTAAAGCTCGAGACTATGGCTACACCTTC
TRBJ1-2,.,.,TRBV7-8,CASSLAGIAGYTF,TGTGCCAGCAGCTTAGCGGGCATTGCTGGCTACACCTTC
TRBJ1-1,.,.,TRBV4-3,CASSQAVAGNTEAFF,TGCGCCAGCAGCCAAGCGGTAGCCGGGAACACTGAAGCTTTCTTT
TRBJ2-2,.,once,TRBV7-3,CASSPGRPRELFF,TGTGCCAGCAGCCCGGGACGGCCCAGGGAGCTGTTTTTT
TRBJ2-5,.,.,TRBV9,CANWTAAAAPQETQYF,TGTGCCAACTGGACAGCCGCGGCAGCCCCGCAAGAGACCCAGTACTTC
TRBJ2-3,TRBD1,once,TRBV29-1,CSVEEKRYRGLADTQYF,TGCAGCGTTGAAGAAAAGAGGTACAGGGGGTTGGCAGATACGCAGTATTTT
TRBJ1-5,.,.,TRBV15,CATSSPLVGHSNQPQHF,TGTGCCACCAGCAGCCCCCTAGTGGGACATAGCAATCAGCCCCAGCATTTT
TRBJ2-7,.,once,TRBV12-5,CASGLSRRGQYF,TGTGCTAGTGGTTTGTCTCGGCGGGGGCAGTACTTC
TRBJ2-4,.,.,TRBV19,CASSQLDGHKNIQYF,TGTGCCAGTAGTCAGTTAGACGGCCACAAAAACATTCAGTACTTC
TRBJ2-3,.,.,TRBV2,CASSEKGGPRDTQYF,TGTGCCAGCAGTGAAAAGGGGGGGCCCCGCGATACGCAGTATTTT
TRBJ1-3,.,once,TRBV7-8,CASSLPEGGLGGNTIYF,TGTGCCAGCAGCCTCCCTGAGGGGGGGCTGGGCGGAAACACCATATATTTT
TRBJ2-1,.,.,TRBV2,CASSEAPAGYDEQFF,TGTGCCAGCAGTGAAGCGCCCGCAGGGTACGATGAGCAGTTCTTC
TRBJ2-7,TRBD2,.,TRBV27,CASSLGLAGTYEQYF,TGTGCCAGCAGTTTAGGGCTAGCGGGGACCTACGAGCAGTACTTC
TRBJ2-1,TRBD1,.,TRBV19,CASSTGTAPNNEQFF,TGTGCCAGTAGTACCGGGACAGCACCCAACAATGAGCAGTTCTTC
TRBJ2-5,TRBD1,.,TRBV20-1,CSADRGETQYF,TGCAGTGCTGACAGGGGAGAGACCCAGTACTTC
TRBJ1-1,.,few,TRBV7-8,CASRRSGSTEAFF,TGTGCCAGCAGAAGGTCGGGGTCCACTGAAGCTTTCTTT
TRBJ1-1,.,.,TRBV27,CASSLTPLNTEAFF,TGTGCCAGCAGTTTAACACCCTTGAACACTGAAGCTTTCTTT
TRBJ2-5,.,.,TRBV7-2,CASSLSVGVVETQYF,TGTGCCAGCAGCTTATCAGTCGGAGTCGTAGAGACCCAGTACTTC
TRBJ2-7,.,.,TRBV6-1,CASSLTRDTYEQYF,TGTGCCAGCAGCTTGACTAGAGATACCTACGAGCAGTACTTC
TRBJ2-3,TRBD2,.,TRBV5-4,CASSLRGGVDTQYF,TGTGCCAGCAGCTTACGCGGGGGGGTAGATACGCAGTATTTT
TRBJ2-1,TRBD2,.,TRBV19,CASSIRTSGGREQFF,TGTGCCAGTAGTATAAGGACTAGCGGGGGCCGGGAGCAGTTCTTC
TRBJ1-2,TRBD1,.,TRBV28,CASSKGAINYGYTF,TGTGCCAGCAGTAAGGGGGCGATAAACTATGGCTACACCTTC
TRBJ1-2,.,once,TRBV19,CASSIRGISGYGYTF,TGTGCCAGTAGTATTCGGGGGATTTCGGGCTATGGCTACACCTTC
TRBJ2-7,TRBD1,.,TRBV19,CASSPRDRAYEQYF,TGTGCCAGTAGTCCCAGGGACAGGGCCTACGAGCAGTACTTC
TRBJ2-1,.,.,TRBV7-2,CASSSILSYNEQFF,TGTGCCAGCAGCTCAATTCTAAGTTACAATGAGCAGTTCTTC
TRBJ1-5,.,.,TRBV30,CAWSVNRNSNQPQHF,TGTGCCTGGAGTGTAAACAGAAATAGCAATCAGCCCCAGCATTTT
TRBJ2-7,TRBD2,.,TRBV6-1,CASSSTGTIYEQYF,TGTGCCAGCAGTAGCACCGGGACTATCTACGAGCAGTACTTC
TRBJ2-3,.,.,TRBV5-8,CASSLAGGSTDTQYF,TGTGCCAGCAGCTTGGCGGGCGGCAGCACAGATACGCAGTATTTT
TRBJ2-3,.,.,TRBV6-1,CASSQTGDTQYF,TGTGCCAGCAGCCAGACTGGAGATACGCAGTATTTT
TRBJ1-4,TRBD1,.,TRBV6-5,CASSPRGPPNEKLFF,TGTGCCAGCAGCCCGAGGGGGCCGCCTAATGAAAAACTGTTTTTT
TRBJ1-1,.,few,TRBV6-1,CASSQPRIVGTEAFF,TGTGCCAGCAGTCAGCCGCGAATCGTAGGCACTGAAGCTTTCTTT
TRBJ2-3,.,.,TRBV7-3,CASSFVSMADTQYF,TGTGCCAGCAGCTTTGTAAGCATGGCAGATACGCAGTATTTT
TRBJ2-1,TRBD2,.,TRBV25-1,CASSDPLARGGPYNEQFF,TGTGCCAGCAGTGACCCTCTAGCGCGGGGGGGCCCCTACAATGAGCAGTTCTTC
TRBJ2-5,.,.,TRBV18,CASSPLGEQETQYF,TGTGCCAGCTCACCACTAGGCGAACAAGAGACCCAGTACTTC
TRBJ2-7,TRBD2,once,TRBV15,CATSGPGTSFYEQYF,TGTGCCACCAGCGGACCCGGGACTAGCTTCTACGAGCAGTACTTC
TRBJ1-5,.,.,TRBV18,CASSQVPAGGNQPQHF,TGTGCCAGCTCACAAGTTCCGGCGGGGGGGAATCAGCCCCAGCATTTT
TRBJ2-1,.,.,TRBV5-6,CASRSLGSSINEQFF,TGTGCCAGCAGATCCCTCGGCAGCTCCATCAATGAGCAGTTCTTC
TRBJ1-3,.,.,TRBV4-2,CASSQEVLGRGRVSPGNTIYF,TGTGCCAGCAGCCAAGAGGTCTTGGGCAGGGGAAGAGTTAGTCCTGGAAACACCATATATTTT
TRBJ2-2,.,.,TRBV27,CAIRMGTELFF,TGTGCCATTCGGATGGGGACGGAGCTGTTTTTT
TRBJ2-5,.,.,TRBV5-6,CASSLRARNLETQYF,TGTGCCAGCAGCTTAAGGGCACGGAACTTAGAGACCCAGTACTTC
TRBJ2-1,.,.,TRBV5-1,CASSLDVGSYNEQFF,TGCGCCAGCAGCCTGGATGTCGGCTCCTACAATGAGCAGTTCTTC